This TCR beta chain was sequenced in a study of blood T cell repertoires in COVID-19 (dated by TCRdb to 2018 to 2021). About the full investigation: Collaborator samples came from the United States, Italy and Spain and covered acute and convalescent phases of COVID-19. The prospective study material was composed of cDNA or gDNA derived from T cells, B-cell-depleted T cells, or PBMCs. The dataset comprised deeply sampled blood TCRbeta repertoires from subjects exposed to, actively infected with, or recovered from COVID-19. The repertoires were made available in a free public database intended to serve as a resource for research on the immune response to SARS-CoV-2. The samples were drawn from two sources: the first 160 participants of the ongoing ImmuneRACE study, and 1,200 or so subjects contributed by 6 global collaborators. The sample metadata nearly always contained a de-identified subject ID, COVID-19 status, age in years and sex. Where available, HLA class I and class II types were obtained from metadata supplied by the sample provider rather than from assay-based typing.

Whole blood was collected in K2EDTA tubes by collaborating institutions according to the institutions' own protocols. Collaborator samples were shipped for TCRbeta analysis as frozen whole blood, isolated PBMCs, or DNA extracted from either sample type. The immunoSEQ Assay, a bias-controlled multiplex PCR, was used to amplify TCRbeta CDR3 regions from genomic DNA. Turning to the authors' computational methods: Within the assay, amplification of reference gene primers was used to estimate how many nucleated cells each sample contained. To quantify the absolute abundance of each unique TCRbeta CDR3 rearrangement, sequence reads were collapsed and filtered. For each sample, productive Simpson clonality was calculated by taking the square root of Simpson's diversity index across productive rearrangements. What TCRdb holds here is the immuneACCESS table cut down to in-frame rearrangements. Part of the clones is not present; checked against another copy, under half of the missing clones reflect an unresolved V gene, and the others are unexplained. The DNA gave D and trimming, while V, J and clone size come from that table. Here the sample has 200,000 to 300,000 clones; 86% occur a single time. The biggest ten clones account for roughly 2% of the sample.

Study-wide conclusions, independent of this receptor: The amount of clinical and demographic metadata varied by source and participant and was provided uncurated.

Details on this clone: It has no known antigen specificity. Base qualities are not recorded, but no much larger clone differs from it by a single base.

Counted from cysteine to phenylalanine, this CDR3 has 15 amino acids. Only CDR3 DNA remains: 45 bases, in frame from the first base. The germline V gene specifies SGHRS as CDR1 and YFSETQ as CDR2. V was cut back by 3 bases and J by 0 bases, leaving a gap of 12 bases between them. The sample consisted of peripheral blood. This receptor chain uses TRBV5-1 and TRBJ1-1, and the D gene may be TRBD1, 6 bases matching. The TCR originated in a man younger than 40 with active or convalescent COVID-19. The CDR3 corresponds to CASSSGQNMNTEAFF. The nucleotide sequence is TGCGCCAGCAGCTCGGGACAAAACATGAACACTGAAGCTTTCTTT.